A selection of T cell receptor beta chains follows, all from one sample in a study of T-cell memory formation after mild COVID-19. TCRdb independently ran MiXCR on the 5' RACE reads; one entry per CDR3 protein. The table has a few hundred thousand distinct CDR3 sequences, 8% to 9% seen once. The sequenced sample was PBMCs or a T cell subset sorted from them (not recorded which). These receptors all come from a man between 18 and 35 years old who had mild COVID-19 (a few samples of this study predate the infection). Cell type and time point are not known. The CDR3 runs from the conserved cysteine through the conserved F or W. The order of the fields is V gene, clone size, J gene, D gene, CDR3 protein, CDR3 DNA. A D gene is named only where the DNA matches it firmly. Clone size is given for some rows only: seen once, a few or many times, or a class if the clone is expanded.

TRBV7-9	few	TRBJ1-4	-	CASSPGLVAGTLNEKLFF	TGTGCCAGCAGCCCAGGGTTGGTTGCAGGGACGCTTAATGAAAAACTGTTTTTT
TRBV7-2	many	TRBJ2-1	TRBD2	CASSFRLAGASSYNEQFF	TGTGCCAGCAGCTTCCGTCTAGCGGGGGCTAGCTCCTACAATGAGCAGTTCTTC
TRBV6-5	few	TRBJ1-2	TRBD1	CASSHGQGASYGYTF	TGTGCCAGCAGCCACGGGCAGGGGGCCAGCTATGGCTACACCTTC
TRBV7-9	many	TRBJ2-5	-	CASSSIRGYLQETQYF	TGTGCCAGCAGCTCCATCAGGGGTTACCTCCAAGAGACCCAGTACTTC
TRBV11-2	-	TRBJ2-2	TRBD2	CASRPGLAGLWGELFF	TGTGCCAGCAGACCCGGACTAGCGGGGTTATGGGGGGAGCTGTTTTTT
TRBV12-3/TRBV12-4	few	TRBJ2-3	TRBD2	CASSLSGGGADTQYF	TGTGCCAGCAGTTTAAGCGGGGGTGGCGCAGATACGCAGTATTTT
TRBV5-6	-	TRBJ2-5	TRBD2	CASSRNLAAGLRETQYF	TGTGCCAGCAGCCGAAATTTGGCAGCGGGGCTTCGAGAGACCCAGTACTTC
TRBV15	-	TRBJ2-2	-	CATSRGSRGITGELFF	TGTGCCACCAGCAGAGGTAGTAGAGGGATCACCGGGGAGCTGTTTTTT
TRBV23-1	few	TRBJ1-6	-	CATMVGFKADSPLHF	TGCGCCACTATGGTAGGGTTTAAGGCGGATTCACCCCTCCACTTT
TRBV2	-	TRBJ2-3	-	CASRGDVATQYF	TGTGCCAGCAGGGGTGACGTAGCTACGCAGTATTTT
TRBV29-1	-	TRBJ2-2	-	CSARGGSDTGELFF	TGCAGCGCCAGGGGGGGGTCCGACACCGGGGAGCTGTTTTTT
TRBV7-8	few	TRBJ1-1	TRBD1	CASSLAQGYNEAFF	TGTGCCAGCAGCTTAGCACAGGGGTATAATGAAGCTTTCTTT
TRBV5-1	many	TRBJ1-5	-	CASSSGQGEYQPQHF	TGCGCCAGCAGCTCCGGCCAAGGGGAGTATCAGCCCCAGCATTTT
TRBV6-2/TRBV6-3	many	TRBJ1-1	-	CASSYSNTEAFF	TGTGCCAGCAGTTACTCGAACACTGAAGCTTTCTTT
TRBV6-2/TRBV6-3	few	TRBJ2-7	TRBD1	CASRRLPGQGPYEQYF	TGTGCCAGCAGGAGGCTTCCGGGACAGGGACCCTACGAGCAGTACTTC
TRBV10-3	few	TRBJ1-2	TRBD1	CATGTGANYGYTF	TGTGCCACGGGGACAGGCGCTAACTATGGCTACACCTTC
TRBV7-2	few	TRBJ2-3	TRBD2	CASTSGGAPDTQYF	TGTGCCAGTACTAGCGGGGGGGCTCCAGATACGCAGTATTTT
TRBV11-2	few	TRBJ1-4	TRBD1	CASSLTPGQGLVATNEKLFF	TGTGCCAGCAGCTTAACTCCGGGACAGGGTTTGGTCGCAACTAATGAAAAACTGTTTTTT
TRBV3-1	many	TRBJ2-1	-	CASSRAGAEEQFF	TGTGCCAGCAGCAGGGCGGGGGCGGAAGAGCAGTTCTTC
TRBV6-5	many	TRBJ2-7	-	CASRRASSYEQYF	TGTGCCAGCAGGCGGGCCAGCTCCTACGAGCAGTACTTC
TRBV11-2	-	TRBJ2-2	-	CASSFTTANTGELFF	TGTGCCAGCAGCTTTACCACAGCGAACACCGGGGAGCTGTTTTTT
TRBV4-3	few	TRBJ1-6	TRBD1	CASSRVQGAFSPLHF	TGCGCCAGCAGCCGGGTACAGGGGGCTTTTTCACCCCTCCACTTT
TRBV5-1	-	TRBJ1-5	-	CASSRTPWSQPQHF	TGCGCCAGCAGCCGAACCCCGTGGAGTCAGCCCCAGCATTTT
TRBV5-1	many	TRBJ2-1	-	CASSTRTYNNEQFF	TGCGCCAGCAGCACTCGGACCTACAACAATGAGCAGTTCTTC
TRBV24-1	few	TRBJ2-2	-	CATSDNTANTGELFF	TGTGCCACCAGTGACAATACCGCGAACACCGGGGAGCTGTTTTTT
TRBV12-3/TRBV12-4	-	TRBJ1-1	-	CASSESYRVEAFF	TGTGCCAGCAGTGAATCCTACAGGGTTGAAGCTTTCTTT
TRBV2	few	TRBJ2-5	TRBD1	CASSLTGTGPQETQYF	TGTGCCAGCAGCCTAACTGGGACAGGGCCCCAAGAGACCCAGTACTTC
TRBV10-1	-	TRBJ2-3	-	CAIEPGTDTQYF	TGCGCCATCGAACCCGGCACAGATACGCAGTATTTT
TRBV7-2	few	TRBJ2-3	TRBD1	CASSFGGQGNSDTQYF	TGTGCCAGCAGCTTTGGAGGACAGGGGAATTCAGATACGCAGTATTTT
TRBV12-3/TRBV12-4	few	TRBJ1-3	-	CASSLAQAFGNTIYF	TGTGCCAGCAGTTTAGCGCAGGCATTTGGAAACACCATATATTTT
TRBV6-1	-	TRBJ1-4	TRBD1	CASKQTGGGEKLFF	TGTGCCAGCAAGCAAACAGGGGGCGGTGAAAAACTGTTTTTT
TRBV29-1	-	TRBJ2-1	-	CSVEDPREDAYNEQFF	TGCAGCGTTGAAGATCCAAGAGAGGACGCCTACAATGAGCAGTTCTTC
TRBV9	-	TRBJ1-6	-	CASSVAGVRDSPLHF	TGTGCCAGCAGCGTAGCTGGGGTACGGGATTCACCCCTCCACTTT
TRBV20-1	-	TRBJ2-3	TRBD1	CSASFRPRTGAQYF	TGCAGTGCTTCATTTAGACCCCGGACAGGGGCGCAGTATTTT
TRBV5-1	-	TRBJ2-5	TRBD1	CASSGGQGPQETQYF	TGCGCCAGCAGCGGTGGACAGGGACCCCAAGAGACCCAGTACTTC
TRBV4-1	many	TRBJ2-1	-	CASSHPRGQNRTYNEQFF	TGCGCCAGCAGCCACCCTCGTGGGCAGAACAGAACCTACAATGAGCAGTTCTTC
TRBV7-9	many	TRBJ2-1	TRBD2	CASSPLVGGNEQFF	TGTGCCAGCAGCCCACTAGTGGGGGGGAACGAGCAGTTCTTC
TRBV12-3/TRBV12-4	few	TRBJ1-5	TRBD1	CASRRTGGGHQPQHF	TGTGCCAGCAGACGGACAGGGGGAGGGCATCAGCCCCAGCATTTT
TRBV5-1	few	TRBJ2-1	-	CASSLSSMGYNEQFF	TGCGCCAGCAGCTTGTCTAGCATGGGATACAATGAGCAGTTCTTC
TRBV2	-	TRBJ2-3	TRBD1	CASRSIPGTGGWDTQYF	TGTGCCAGCAGGAGCATTCCTGGAACAGGGGGCTGGGATACGCAGTATTTT
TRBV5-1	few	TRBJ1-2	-	CASSLETPNYGYTF	TGCGCCAGCAGCTTGGAGACGCCAAACTATGGCTACACCTTC
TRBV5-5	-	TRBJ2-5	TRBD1	CASSFRTGGKGETQYF	TGTGCCAGCAGCTTTCGGACAGGGGGTAAAGGGGAGACCCAGTACTTC
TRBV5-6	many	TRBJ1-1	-	CASSPWPAGQTFEAFF	TGTGCCAGCAGCCCTTGGCCGGCAGGGCAGACTTTCGAAGCTTTCTTT
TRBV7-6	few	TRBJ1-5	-	CASSLEAEQGMYQPQHF	TGTGCCAGCAGCTTAGAGGCCGAACAGGGAATGTATCAGCCCCAGCATTTT
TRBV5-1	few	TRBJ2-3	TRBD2	CASSPQRGSTDTQYF	TGCGCCAGCAGCCCCCAGCGGGGTAGCACAGATACGCAGTATTTT
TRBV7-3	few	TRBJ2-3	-	CASSLTRWADTQYF	TGTGCCAGCAGCTTAACCCGGTGGGCAGATACGCAGTATTTT
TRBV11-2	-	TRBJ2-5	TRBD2	CASSFRTRYQETQYF	TGTGCCAGCAGCTTTCGGACTAGGTACCAAGAGACCCAGTACTTC
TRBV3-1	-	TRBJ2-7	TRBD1	CASSHWGTGGRSSYEQYF	TGTGCCAGCAGCCATTGGGGCACAGGGGGACGGAGCTCCTACGAGCAGTACTTC
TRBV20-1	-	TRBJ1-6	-	CSAGGRARGPLHF	TGCAGTGCGGGGGGACGGGCGAGGGGACCCCTCCACTTT
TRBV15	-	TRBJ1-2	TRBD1	CATSREGTAKNYGYTF	TGTGCCACCAGCAGAGAAGGGACAGCGAAAAACTATGGCTACACCTTC
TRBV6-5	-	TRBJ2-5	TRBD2	CASSYWVAGGQETQYF	TGTGCCAGCAGTTACTGGGTAGCGGGGGGACAAGAGACCCAGTACTTC